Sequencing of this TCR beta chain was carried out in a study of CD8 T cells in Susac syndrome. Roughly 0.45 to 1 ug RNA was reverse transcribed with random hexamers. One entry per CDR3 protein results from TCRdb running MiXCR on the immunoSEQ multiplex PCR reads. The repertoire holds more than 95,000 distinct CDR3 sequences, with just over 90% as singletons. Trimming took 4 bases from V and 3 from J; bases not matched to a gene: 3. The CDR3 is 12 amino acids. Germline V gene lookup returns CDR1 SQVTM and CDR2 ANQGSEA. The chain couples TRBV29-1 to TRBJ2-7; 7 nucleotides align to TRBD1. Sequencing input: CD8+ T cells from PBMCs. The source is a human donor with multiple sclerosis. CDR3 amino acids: CSVGGQYYEQYF. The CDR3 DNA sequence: TGCAGCGTTGGGGGACAGTACTACGAGCAGTACTTC.